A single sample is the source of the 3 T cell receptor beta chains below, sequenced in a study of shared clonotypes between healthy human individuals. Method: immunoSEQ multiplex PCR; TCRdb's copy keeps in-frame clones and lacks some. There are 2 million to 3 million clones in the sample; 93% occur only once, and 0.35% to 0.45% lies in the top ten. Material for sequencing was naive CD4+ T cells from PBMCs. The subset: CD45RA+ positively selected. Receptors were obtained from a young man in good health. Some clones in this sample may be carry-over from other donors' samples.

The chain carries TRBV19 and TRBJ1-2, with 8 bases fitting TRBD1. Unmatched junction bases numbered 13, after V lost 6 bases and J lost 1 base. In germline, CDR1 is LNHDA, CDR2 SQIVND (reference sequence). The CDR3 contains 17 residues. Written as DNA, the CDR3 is TGTGCCAGTAGCACAAGGGACAGGTGGACGCTTAACTATGGCTACACCTTC. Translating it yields CASSTRDRWTLNYGYTF.

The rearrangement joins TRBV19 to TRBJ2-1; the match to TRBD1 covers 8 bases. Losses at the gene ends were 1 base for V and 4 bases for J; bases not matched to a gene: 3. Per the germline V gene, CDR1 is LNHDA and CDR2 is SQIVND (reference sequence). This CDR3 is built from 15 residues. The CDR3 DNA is TGTGCCAGTAGTATAGGGACAGGGACTTACAATGAGCAGTTCTTC. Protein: CASSIGTGTYNEQFF.

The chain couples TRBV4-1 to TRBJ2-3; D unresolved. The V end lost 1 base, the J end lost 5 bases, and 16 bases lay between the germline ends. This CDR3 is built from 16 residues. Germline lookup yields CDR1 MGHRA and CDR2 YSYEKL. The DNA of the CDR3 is TGCGCCAGCAGCCAAGTCTCCACCGCACTTGGAGATACGCAGTATTTT. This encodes CASSQVSTALGDTQYF.